This TCR beta chain was captured by sequencing in a study of OX40 agonist ivuxolimab in advanced cancers. Overall study: Patients took ivuxolimab, an agonistic anti-OX40 (CD134) antibody.

Germline V gene lookup returns CDR1 MGHRA and CDR2 YSYEKL. The CDR3 sequence is 16 residues long. V trimming: 4 bases; J trimming: 5 bases; junction bases outside the gene matches: 12. TCRdb keeps only in-frame clones here, not all; method: immunoSEQ multiplex PCR. The table lists 80,000 to 95,000 clones, about 80% of them singletons, with 1.5% to 2% in the top ten. A history of autoimmune disease or systemic immunosuppression excluded patients. The V call is TRBV4-1, the J call TRBJ2-7; 9 bases align to TRBD1. This specimen was CD4+ or CD8+ T cells sorted from blood, taken in a trial of the OX40 agonist ivuxolimab. This clonotype was sampled from an adult with an advanced solid tumor such as melanoma, head and neck, liver or kidney cancer. This chain's CDR3 is CASSPLRDREYDEQYF. The CDR3 region has the DNA TGCGCCAGCAGCCCATTGCGGGACAGGGAATACGACGAGCAGTACTTC.